This T cell receptor (beta chain) is drawn from a study of T cells in Graves' hyperthyroidism and ophthalmopathy. This clonotype was found many times. Recently diagnosed hyperthyroidism of less than 2 months' duration affected patients aged 18 to 65. TCR beta CDR3 sequences were amplified from RNA transcripts. RT-PCR in the first round (using the HTBI primer set) targeted the TCR CDR3. TCRdb itself ran the multiplex PCR reads through MiXCR, one entry per CDR3 protein. The profile covers roughly 360,000 distinct CDR3 sequences, with 13% appearing a single time and roughly 20% taken by the ten largest. The CDR3 is 15 amino acids. V was shortened by 4 bases and J by 4 bases, with 16 bases between the two germline ends. CDR1 and CDR2 from the germline V gene are LGHDT and YNNKEL (reference sequence).

The sequencing sample was made of blood. The V gene is TRBV3-1, the J gene TRBJ1-1; maybe TRBD1 (6 bases). The sequence was obtained from a man under 40 with Graves' hyperthyroidism that later progressed to Graves' ophthalmopathy. The CDR3 reads CASSPRGSGSTEAFF. Written as DNA, the CDR3 is TGTGCCAGCAGCCCCAGGGGTTCGGGGAGCACTGAAGCTTTCTTT.